This passage covers 10 T cell receptor beta chains from one sample sequenced in a study of blood T cell repertoires in COVID-19. Profiling relied on immunoSEQ multiplex PCR, and the TCRdb table lists in-frame clones only, not all of them. The data hold some 360,000 clones, with roughly 89% observed a single time. The sequencing input was peripheral blood. The origin of the receptors is a woman aged 60 to 75 with COVID-19, enrolled during active disease.

The genes are TRBV19 and TRBJ1-1; weak D call: TRBD1 (5 bases). The CDR3 contains 14 residues. Germline CDR1 reads LNHDA; CDR2 reads SQIVND (reference sequence). The V end was cut by 2 bases, the J end by 3 bases, with 10 bases between. CDR3 protein: CASSIRARDTEAFF. In DNA, the CDR3 is TGTGCCAGTAGTATAAGGGCCAGGGACACTGAAGCTTTCTTT. The whole variable domain, filled in from reference TRBV19 and TRBJ1-1, reads DGGITQSPKYLFRKEGQNVTLSCEQNLNHDAMYWYRQDPGQGLRLIYYSQIVNDFQKGDIAEGYSVSREKKESFPLTVTSAQKNPTAFYLCASSIRARDTEAFFGQGTRLTVV.

The chain links TRBV29-1 to TRBJ1-2; D perhaps matches TRBD1 (6 bases). V was trimmed by 4 bases and J by 3 bases, leaving 9 bases between them. Germline CDR1 is SQVTM and CDR2 is ANQGSEA. The CDR3 consists of 12 residues. The CDR3 bases are TGCAGCGTTGCGGCAGGGGACTATGGCTACACCTTC. Its translation is CSVAAGDYGYTF.

This chain uses TRBV5-8 with TRBJ1-1; 7 bases match TRBD1. Germline CDR1 reads SGHTS; CDR2 reads YDEGEE. The CDR3 sequence is 15 residues long. J lost 7 bases, V lost 3 bases, and 12 bases had no gene match. The CDR3 region is CASSSPPNRGVEAFF. The CDR3 DNA sequence: TGTGCCAGCAGCTCGCCACCTAACAGGGGAGTTGAAGCTTTCTTT.

The chain is built from TRBV7-2 and TRBJ1-2; 7 nucleotides line up with TRBD1. Germline CDR1 is SGHTA and CDR2 is FQGNSA. This CDR3 comprises 15 residues. V was clipped by 4 bases and J by 7 bases; unmatched bases: 12. The chain's CDR3 is CASSSHRGPTAGYTF. The CDR3 DNA reads TGTGCCAGCAGCTCTCACAGGGGCCCTACGGCTGGCTACACCTTC.

The chain couples TRBV28 to TRBJ1-2; TRBD1 is a possible D gene (6 bases). The germline V gene has CDR1 MDHEN and CDR2 SYDVKM. V was shortened by 3 bases and J by 2 bases, with 10 bases between the two germline ends. The CDR3 loop spans 14 amino acids. The CDR3 region is CASSFGQGNYGYTF. CDR3 DNA: TGTGCCAGCAGTTTTGGGCAGGGGAACTATGGCTACACCTTC.

The J gene is TRBJ1-2, the V gene TRBV28, with 10 bases that match TRBD1. The CDR3 consists of 16 residues. After removal of 3 bases from V and 5 bases from J, the junction contained 9 bases not matched to a gene. The germline gives CDR1 MDHEN, CDR2 SYDVKM. This chain's CDR3 is CASSFRPGQGTYGYTF. The CDR3, as DNA: TGTGCCAGCAGTTTTAGACCGGGACAGGGGACGTATGGCTACACCTTC.

The V and J genes are TRBV6-5 and TRBJ1-5, with 7 bases lining up with TRBD1. The CDR3 is made up of 15 amino acids. J was trimmed by 0 bases and V by 6 bases; bases with no gene match: 5. Germline loops: CDR1 MNHEY, CDR2 SVGAGI. The CDR3 protein is CASSLQGNSNQPQHF. The CDR3 DNA follows: TGTGCCAGCAGCCTACAGGGGAATAGCAATCAGCCCCAGCATTTT.

The rearrangement links TRBV4-1 to TRBJ2-3; TRBD1 might be the D (6 bases). The V end lost 5 bases, the J end lost 0 bases, and 12 bases lay between the germline ends. The CDR3 spans 15 residues. The germline V gene has CDR1 MGHRA and CDR2 YSYEKL. CDR3 residues: CASSRSRGSTDTQYF. The CDR3, as DNA: TGCGCCAGCAGCAGGAGCAGGGGAAGCACAGATACGCAGTATTTT.

The chain is built from TRBV20-1 and TRBJ2-7, with D possibly being TRBD1 (5 bases). Germline loops: CDR1 DFQATT, CDR2 SNEGSKA (reference sequence). The CDR3 is 11 residues long. The V gene lost 8 bases and the J gene lost 6 bases, with 14 bases spanning the gap. The DNA for the CDR3 is TGCAGTCCTGGGGCGCCCGGCGAGCAGTACTTC. Translated, it gives CSPGAPGEQYF.

The chain uses TRBV18 and TRBJ1-2, with 7 nucleotides matching TRBD1. The CDR3 covers 14 residues. Looked up from germline, CDR1 is KGHSH and CDR2 is LQKENI. V lost 6 bases, J lost 4 bases, and 8 bases stayed unmatched. CDR3 loop: CASSLGQEFYGYTF. The CDR3 coding sequence is TGTGCCAGCTCCCTTGGACAGGAGTTCTATGGCTACACCTTC.